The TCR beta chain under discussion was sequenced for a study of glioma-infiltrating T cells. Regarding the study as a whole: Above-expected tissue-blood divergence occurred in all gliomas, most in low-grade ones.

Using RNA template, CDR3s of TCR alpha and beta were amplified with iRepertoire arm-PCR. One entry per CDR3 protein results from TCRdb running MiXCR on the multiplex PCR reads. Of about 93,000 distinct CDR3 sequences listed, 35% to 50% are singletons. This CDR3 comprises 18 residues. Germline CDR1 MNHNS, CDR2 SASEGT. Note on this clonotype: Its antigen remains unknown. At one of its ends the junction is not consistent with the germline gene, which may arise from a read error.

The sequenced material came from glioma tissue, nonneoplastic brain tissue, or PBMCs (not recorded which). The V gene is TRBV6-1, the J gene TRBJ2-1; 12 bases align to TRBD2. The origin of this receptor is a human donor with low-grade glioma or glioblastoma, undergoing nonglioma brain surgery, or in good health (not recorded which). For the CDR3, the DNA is TGTGCCGGCAGCCTCGAGGCAACACTAGCGGGGGGAGGTAATGAGCAGTTCTTC. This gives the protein CAGSLEATLAGGGNEQFF.